This T cell receptor (beta chain) is drawn from a study of shared clonotypes between healthy human individuals. Notes on the study in general: Sample collection involved blood only; tissue repertoires are likely different.

The germline V gene has CDR1 KGHSY and CDR2 FQNENV. This CDR3 spans 16 amino acids. Assay used: immunoSEQ multiplex PCR; TCRdb lists only in-frame clones, some missing. The sample yields 1,500,000 or so clones, about 98.5% seen once. As to this clone: Its specificity is unknown. The germline gene is not matched at one end of the junction; a read error may be the cause.

The sample comprised naive CD4+ T cells sorted from blood. The subset was: CD45RA+ positively selected. The chain employs TRBV16 and TRBJ2-2; no firm D call. The sequence came from a man younger than 40 in good health. In DNA, the CDR3 is TGTGCCAGCAACCAATCCCCAGCGACGAGGAGCGGGGAGCTGTTTTTT. Its translation: CASNQSPATRSGELFF.